Presented here are 10 T cell receptor beta chains from one specimen sequenced in a study of response to subunit inactivated influenza vaccine. TCRdb re-called the RT-PCR reads through MiXCR, storing one row per CDR3 protein. There are more than 400,000 distinct CDR3 sequences in the sample; around 7.7% occur only once, and 13% lies in the top ten. The sample consisted of PBMCs from blood, taken less than 30 months after vaccination. Receptors were obtained from a man between 45 and 75 years old who received an inactivated influenza vaccine.

This clonotype was counted many times. The chain uses TRBV4-1 and TRBJ1-2; D perhaps matches TRBD1 (6 bases). CDR3 length: 16 residues. From germline, CDR1 is MGHRA and CDR2 YSYEKL. The V gene lost 0 bases and the J gene lost 1 base, with 12 bases spanning the gap. The CDR3 reads CASSQDDRSVNYGYTF. CDR3 in DNA: TGCGCCAGCAGCCAAGACGACAGGAGTGTTAACTATGGCTACACCTTC.

This clonotype showed up just a few times. The chain recombines TRBV6-1 with TRBJ2-7; D unresolved. Germline CDR1 is MNHNS and CDR2 is SASEGT. Trimming took 6 bases from V and 9 from J, leaving 24 bases between them. This CDR3 has 15 residues. The CDR3 reads CASRPSWEVGIGQYF. The CDR3 DNA reads as TGTGCCAGCAGACCTAGTTGGGAAGTGGGCATCGGGCAGTACTTC.

This clonotype appeared a few times. The V and J genes are TRBV20-1 and TRBJ1-5; no clear D. Germline V gene sequence: CDR1 DFQATT, CDR2 SNEGSKA (reference sequence). Trimming removed 2 bases from V and 1 base from J, with 12 bases in between. CDR3 size: 15 residues. The CDR3 nucleotides are TGCAGTGCTAGACTCGACGGACTAAGCAATCAGCCCCAGCATTTT. Its translation is CSARLDGLSNQPQHF.

The chain carries TRBV6-2 or TRBV6-3 and TRBJ2-3; D unclear. Between the trimmed V and J ends, which lost 4 bases and 2 bases, there was a span of 10 bases. CDR3 length equals 14 residues. Germline values: CDR1 MNHEY, CDR2 SVGEGT. CDR3 bases: TGTGCCAGCAGTTTCCTACCCTCCACAGATACGCAGTATTTT. This encodes CASSFLPSTDTQYF.

This clonotype was counted ten times or more. V is TRBV5-1 and J is TRBJ2-1, with D possibly TRBD2 on 6 matching bases. Germline-derived CDR1 and CDR2 are SGHRS and YFSETQ. This CDR3 has 13 residues. Trimming pared 4 bases from V and 9 bases from J, leaving 14 bases between. In DNA form, the CDR3 reads TGCGCCAGCAGCCAGGAGGGCCTGGGTGAGCAGTTCTTC. Its translation is CASSQEGLGEQFF.

The chain couples TRBV2 to TRBJ2-7; weak D call: TRBD1 (5 bases). CDR1 is SNHLY and CDR2 is FYNNEI in the germline V gene. The CDR3 consists of 12 residues. With 11 bases removed from V and 8 bases from J, the gap between germline ends came to 19 bases. This CDR3 reads CAGSTDSTKQYF. The CDR3 coding sequence is TGTGCCGGATCGACAGACAGTACGAAGCAGTACTTC.

This clonotype was observed many times. The CDR3 reads CASSGDTFSGNTIYF. The CDR3 region has the DNA TGTGCCAGCAGTGGGGACACCTTCTCTGGAAACACCATATATTTT. The chain employs TRBV28 and TRBJ1-3, with D possibly matching TRBD1 (6 bases). Trimming removed 5 bases at V and 0 bases at J, with 11 bases between. CDR1 is MDHEN and CDR2 is SYDVKM in the germline V gene. CDR3 length: 15 residues.

This clonotype was counted at least ten times. The V gene is TRBV6-5, the J gene TRBJ2-3; D tentatively reads TRBD1 or TRBD2 (5 bases each). The V end was cut by 0 bases, the J end by 4 bases, with 14 bases between. CDR3 size: 16 residues. Per germline, CDR1 MNHEY and CDR2 SVGAGI. CDR3 protein: CASSYSGTHVADTQYF. CDR3 nucleotide sequence: TGTGCCAGCAGTTACTCGGGGACCCATGTGGCAGATACGCAGTATTTT.

Note on this clonotype: A read error may account for a junction end that differs from germline. The chain couples TRBV10-3 to TRBJ2-3; possible D gene TRBD1, 7 bases. This CDR3 is built from 15 residues. CDR1 and CDR2 (germline): ENHRY, SYGVKD. The CDR3 nucleotides are TGTGCCATCAGGGTGGGAACTCGGGGGACAGAGACGCAGTATTTT. This sequence encodes CAIRVGTRGTETQYF.

This chain links TRBV29-1 with TRBJ1-2, with a possible D match to TRBD1 (5 bases). Trimming took off 6 bases at V and 7 bases at J, with 18 bases between the two ends. The CDR3 runs to 13 residues. Per the germline V gene, CDR1 is SQVTM and CDR2 is ANQGSEA. The CDR3 spells CSVSGPDMGGYTF. CDR3 DNA sequence: TGCAGCGTATCCGGTCCGGACATGGGTGGCTACACCTTC.